This T cell receptor beta chain was sequenced for a study of T-cell memory formation after mild COVID-19. TCRdb called the 5' RACE reads again in MiXCR, with one record for every CDR3 protein. The sample lists approximately 13,000 distinct CDR3 sequences, around 16% occurring once. Study outcomes and limitations: There was no confirmation that second-wave clones peaking on day 37 were SARS-CoV-2 specific. Clones that contracted clustered mainly in CM and EM if CD4+ and in EMRA if CD8+. Pre-infection memory showed some responding clones, and this suggested that cross-reactive memory joined.

In this sample, this clonotype turned up many times. The antigen remains undetermined. The V gene lost 3 bases and the J gene lost 3 bases, with 6 bases spanning the gap. There are 13 residues in the CDR3. Germline values: CDR1 MDHEN, CDR2 SYDVKM. This chain uses TRBV28 with TRBJ1-5, with no clear D. The source material was PBMCs or a T cell subset sorted from them (not recorded which). This receptor was obtained from a man aged 18 to 29 who had mild COVID-19 (a few samples of this study predate the infection). Cell type and time point are not known. Here the CDR3 DNA reads TGTGCCAGCAGTTTGAGGTACAATCAGCCCCAGCATTTT. Translated, it gives CASSLRYNQPQHF.